The clone carrying this TCR beta chain occurred many times. The read terminates 3 residues ahead of where the CDR3 ends, so the germline J gene completes it. Looked up from germline, CDR1 is GTSNPN and CDR2 is SVGIG (reference sequence). The CDR3 consists of 14 residues. V was pared by 2 bases and J by 2 bases, with 10 bases between. The data derive from a study of T cell clonality in common variable immunodeficiency. The protocol was immunoSEQ multiplex PCR, while the TCRdb copy is restricted to in-frame clones and leaves out a portion. Found here are approximately 52,000 clones, no singletons; the ten largest cover more than 3%.

The sequence was obtained from a person between 18 and 75 years old in good health. The sample taken for sequencing was peripheral blood mononuclear cells. This chain connects TRBV30 to TRBJ1-5, with D tentatively TRBD1 (5 bases). The part of the CDR3 DNA that was read is TGTGCCTGGAGTTTGGGGGGGGGCAATCAGCCC. It yields the protein CAWSLGGGNQP. The full CDR3 protein is CAWSLGGGNQPQHF. The full variable domain, with the rest looked up from reference TRBV30 and TRBJ1-5, is SQTIHQWPATLVQPVGSPLSLECTVEGTSNPNLYWYRQAAGRGLQLLFYSVGIGQISSEVPQNLSASRPQDRQFILSSKKLLLSDSGFYLCAWSLGGGNQPQHFGDGTRLSIL.